A single sample is the source of the 4 T cell receptor beta chains below, sequenced in a study of blood T cell repertoires in COVID-19. The data were produced by immunoSEQ multiplex PCR, yet TCRdb's version contains in-frame clones alone and is incomplete. The table includes under 200,000 clones, 80% to 85% detected once. Sequenced input: peripheral blood. The origin of the receptors is a human donor with acute or convalescent COVID-19. The donor label of this sample is uncertain.

CDR3 sequence: CASTTDRGAHEQYF. The CDR3, as DNA: TGTGCCAGCACCACGGACAGGGGCGCCCACGAGCAGTACTTC. The chain recombines TRBV6-5 with TRBJ2-7; 9 nucleotides line up with TRBD1. CDR3 length: 14 residues. The germline CDR1 and CDR2 sequences are MNHEY and SVGAGI. V was clipped by 7 bases and J by 5 bases; unmatched bases: 9.

The chain uses TRBV2 and TRBJ1-2; 12 bases map to TRBD1. The CDR3 has 13 amino acids. CDR1 and CDR2 from the germline V gene are SNHLY and FYNNEI. V lost 8 bases to trimming and J lost 4 bases; unmatched junction nucleotides: 2. CDR3 in DNA: TGTGCCAGCGGGACAGGGGGCTCCTATGGCTACACCTTC. It yields the protein CASGTGGSYGYTF. Combining the CDR3 with reference TRBV2 and TRBJ1-2 gives the whole variable domain EPEVTQTPSHQVTQMGQEVILRCVPISNHLYFYWYRQILGQKVEFLVSFYNNEISEKSEIFDDQFSVERPDGSNFTLKIRSTKLEDSAMYFCASGTGGSYGYTFGSGTRLTVV.

The rearrangement joins TRBV29-1 to TRBJ1-6; D remains ambiguous. V lost 0 bases, J lost 10 bases, and 13 bases lay in between. This CDR3 is 14 amino acids long. Looked up from germline, CDR1 is SQVTM and CDR2 is ANQGSEA. The CDR3 DNA sequence: TGCAGCGTTGAAGACGCAGTTGCGGGGTCACCCCTCCACTTT. Translation gives CSVEDAVAGSPLHF.

CDR3 amino acids: CASSVGGAGEGEQFF. CDR3 sequence (DNA): TGTGCCAGCAGCGTAGGAGGAGCGGGGGAAGGTGAGCAGTTCTTC. The chain uses TRBV9 and TRBJ2-1; 8 positions match TRBD2. The length of the CDR3 is 15 residues. CDR1 and CDR2 (germline): SGDLS, YYNGEE. Trimming cost V 0 bases and J 9 bases; bases outside gene matches: 8.